This TCR beta chain emerged from a study of control samples from healthy donors and cancer patients. This CDR3 has 14 residues. V was pared by 4 bases and J by 4 bases, with 4 bases of the junction left unmatched. Germline V gene sequence: CDR1 ENHRY, CDR2 SYGVKD. Libraries were prepared by immunoSEQ multiplex PCR; TCRdb keeps only in-frame clonotypes and omits some of them. This sample has 100,000 to 150,000 clones, with roughly 87% found just once. As for this clone: The same CDR3 can be traced to other DNA sequences in this sample.

This chain uses TRBV10-3 with TRBJ1-5; 7 nucleotides match TRBD1. This sequence originates from a young man in good health. The sequenced sample consisted of blood. CDR3 in DNA: TGTGCCATCAGTGGACAGGGTGGAAATCAGCCCCAGCATTTT. Protein sequence: CAISGQGGNQPQHF.